The rows below give T cell receptor beta chains drawn from one sample of a study of identical twins. MiXCR, applied by TCRdb to the 5' RACE reads, yields one record per CDR3 protein. The sample has around 340,000 distinct CDR3 sequences; approximately 8.7% are singletons. Sample: naive T cells sorted from blood. These receptors were obtained from a woman aged 45-65 years in good health. Each CDR3 is given with its conserved first and last residue. D genes are given only for firm matches. Expanded clones get a size class; other rows say once, few or many, or leave the size out.

J: TRBJ2-5; size: NA; D: TRBD2; V: TRBV29-1; length: 14; CDR3: CSVPQREGWETQYF; DNA: TGCAGCGTTCCCCAGCGGGAGGGCTGGGAGACCCAGTACTTC
J: TRBJ2-7; size: few; D: TRBD2; V: TRBV5-1; length: 15; CDR3: CASSLSQTSRGEQYF; DNA: TGCGCCAGCAGCTTGTCTCAGACTAGCCGAGGTGAGCAGTACTTC
J: TRBJ2-3; size: few; D: TRBD2; V: TRBV9; length: 16; CDR3: CASSSRLAGEENTQYF; DNA: TGTGCCAGCAGCTCTCGACTAGCGGGAGAGGAGAATACGCAGTATTTT
J: TRBJ2-7; size: few; D: NA; V: TRBV11-2; length: 17; CDR3: CASSFGTAGSISAEQYF; DNA: TGTGCCAGCAGCTTCGGGACTGCCGGGAGCATCTCGGCCGAGCAGTACTTC
J: TRBJ2-1; size: few; D: NA; V: TRBV25-1; length: 13; CDR3: CASSAGTPNEQFF; DNA: TGTGCCAGCAGCGCCGGGACGCCAAATGAGCAGTTCTTC
J: TRBJ2-5; size: few; D: NA; V: TRBV12-3/TRBV12-4; length: 14; CDR3: CASTENGSVKTQYF; DNA: TGTGCCAGCACCGAAAACGGGAGTGTAAAGACCCAGTACTTC
J: TRBJ2-4; size: many; D: NA; V: TRBV12-3/TRBV12-4; length: 16; CDR3: CASSLGEGESGNIQYF; DNA: TGTGCCAGCAGTTTAGGAGAGGGGGAGTCCGGAAACATTCAGTACTTC
J: TRBJ2-1; size: many; D: TRBD1; V: TRBV12-3/TRBV12-4; length: 15; CDR3: CASSQTGGAVNEQFF; DNA: TGTGCCAGCAGCCAGACAGGGGGCGCCGTAAATGAGCAGTTCTTC
J: TRBJ2-1; size: NA; D: NA; V: TRBV29-1; length: 15; CDR3: CSVDGGGPSYNEQFF; DNA: TGCAGCGTTGATGGGGGCGGGCCCTCCTACAATGAGCAGTTCTTC
J: TRBJ1-1; size: few; D: NA; V: TRBV12-5; length: 13; CDR3: CASGSREGSEAFF; DNA: TGTGCTAGTGGTTCAAGGGAAGGATCTGAAGCTTTCTTT
J: TRBJ2-3; size: NA; D: NA; V: TRBV27; length: 15; CDR3: CASSKGGASTDTQYF; DNA: TGTGCCAGCAGTAAGGGGGGGGCTAGCACAGATACGCAGTATTTT
J: TRBJ1-1; size: many; D: NA; V: TRBV5-1; length: 18; CDR3: CASSSPRGRQGMNTEAFF; DNA: TGCGCCAGCAGCTCGCCCCGAGGCCGGCAGGGTATGAACACTGAAGCTTTCTTT
J: TRBJ2-5; size: few; D: TRBD1; V: TRBV28; length: 14; CDR3: CASSLQGWEETQYF; DNA: TGTGCCAGCAGCCTACAGGGGTGGGAGGAGACCCAGTACTTC
J: TRBJ2-6; size: NA; D: NA; V: TRBV11-2; length: 18; CDR3: CASSSLRDLIAGANVLTF; DNA: TGTGCCAGCAGCTCCCTTCGGGACCTAATAGCTGGGGCCAACGTCCTGACTTTC
J: TRBJ1-1; size: few; D: NA; V: TRBV3-1; length: 13; CDR3: CASSQKAGTEAFF; DNA: TGTGCCAGCAGCCAGAAGGCGGGCACTGAAGCTTTCTTT
J: TRBJ1-1; size: NA; D: NA; V: TRBV28; length: 14; CDR3: CASNKGGGNTEAFF; DNA: TGTGCCAGCAACAAAGGGGGGGGTAACACTGAAGCTTTCTTT